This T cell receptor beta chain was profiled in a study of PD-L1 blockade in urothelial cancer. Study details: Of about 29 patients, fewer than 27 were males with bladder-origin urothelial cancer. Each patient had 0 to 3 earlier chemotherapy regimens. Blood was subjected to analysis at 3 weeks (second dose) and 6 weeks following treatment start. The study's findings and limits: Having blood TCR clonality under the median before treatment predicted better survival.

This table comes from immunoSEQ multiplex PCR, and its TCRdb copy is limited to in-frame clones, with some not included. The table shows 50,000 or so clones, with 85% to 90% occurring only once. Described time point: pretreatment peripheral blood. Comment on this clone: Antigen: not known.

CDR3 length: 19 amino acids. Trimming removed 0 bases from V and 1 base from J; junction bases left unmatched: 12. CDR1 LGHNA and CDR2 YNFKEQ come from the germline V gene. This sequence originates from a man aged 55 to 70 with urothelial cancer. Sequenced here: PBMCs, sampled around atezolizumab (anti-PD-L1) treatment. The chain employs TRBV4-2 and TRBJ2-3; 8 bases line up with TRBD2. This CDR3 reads CASSQEAGLGRAGTDTQYF. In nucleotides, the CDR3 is TGTGCCAGCAGCCAAGAGGCGGGACTAGGGCGAGCGGGCACAGATACGCAGTATTTT.